These 23 T cell receptor beta chains originate from one sample sequenced in a study of identical twins. TCRdb re-called the 5' RACE reads through MiXCR, storing one row per CDR3 protein. The sample yields hundreds of thousands of distinct CDR3 sequences, over 8.5% seen once. The same data also went into a second study, on yellow fever vaccine responses in identical twins.

Sequencing was performed on PBMCs. All receptors come from a woman between 18 and 30 years old in good health.

V gene TRBV11-2 combines with J gene TRBJ2-1, with D hard to call. Trimming took 1 base from V and 6 from J, leaving 7 bases between them. Germline V CDR1 and CDR2: SGHAT, FQNNGV. This CDR3 is 13 amino acids long. CDR3 DNA sequence: TGTGCCAGCAGCTTAGTAGACTTCAATGAGCAGTTCTTC. Amino acid sequence: CASSLVDFNEQFF.

This clonotype was counted at least ten times. The chain recombines TRBV4-1 with TRBJ2-1; 10 bases align to TRBD2. Losses at the gene ends were 1 base for V and 6 bases for J; bases not matched to a gene: 6. The CDR3 covers 16 residues. Germline V gives CDR1 MGHRA, CDR2 YSYEKL. As DNA, the CDR3 is TGCGCCAGCAGCCAAGTAGGGACTAGCGCATTCAATGAGCAGTTCTTC. Translating gives CASSQVGTSAFNEQFF.

This clonotype has just a few counts. Here the CDR3 reads CASSLGRMDEQYF. The CDR3 DNA reads as TGCGCCAGCAGCTTGGGACGGATGGACGAGCAGTACTTC. This sequence joins TRBV5-1 and TRBJ2-7; D is undetermined. CDR1 and CDR2 from the germline V gene are SGHRS and YFSETQ. Trimming took 0 bases from V and 5 from J, leaving 9 bases between them. There are 13 residues in the CDR3.

This clonotype was seen a few times. This chain uses TRBV4-3 with TRBJ2-1, with 10 positions matching TRBD2. The CDR3 has 17 amino acids. CDR1 is LGHNA, CDR2 YSLEER, per germline. Losses at the gene ends were 1 base for V and 0 bases for J; bases not matched to a gene: 3. The CDR3 region has the DNA TGCGCCAGCAGCCAAGTCGCTAGCGGGAGCTCCTACAATGAGCAGTTCTTC. Its translation: CASSQVASGSSYNEQFF.

Many counts were recorded for this clonotype. The genes are TRBV12-3 or TRBV12-4 and TRBJ2-2; D ambiguous. Trimming pared 3 bases from V and 5 bases from J, leaving 13 bases between. The CDR3 has 15 amino acids. CDR3 nucleotide sequence: TGTGCCAGCAGTTTTCTACCCCAAGAGACCGGGGAGCTGTTTTTT. Protein: CASSFLPQETGELFF.

The chain employs TRBV4-3 and TRBJ2-3; D is perhaps TRBD1 (5 bases). There are 16 residues in the CDR3. Germline V gene sequence: CDR1 LGHNA, CDR2 YSLEER. V was clipped by 0 bases and J by 1 base, with 11 bases between them. The DNA for the CDR3 is TGCGCCAGCAGCCAAGATTGGCAGGGCGGCACAGATACGCAGTATTTT. The encoded protein is CASSQDWQGGTDTQYF.

Many counts were recorded for this clonotype. The V gene is TRBV5-1, the J gene TRBJ2-7; TRBD1 matches 7 bases. There are 12 residues in the CDR3. CDR1 is SGHRS and CDR2 is YFSETQ in the germline V gene. J lost 3 bases, V lost 7 bases, and 4 bases had no gene match. This CDR3 reads CASGAGGYEQYF. The CDR3 DNA follows: TGCGCCAGCGGAGCAGGGGGCTACGAGCAGTACTTC.

This clonotype was detected ten times or more. This chain uses TRBV4-2 with TRBJ2-1; D gene ambiguous. Trimming removed 0 bases from V and 9 bases from J, with 3 bases in between. CDR3 length: 11 residues. Germline assignment: CDR1 LGHNA and CDR2 YNFKEQ. The CDR3 DNA reads TGTGCCAGCAGCCAAGATTTTGAGCAGTTCTTC. Residues: CASSQDFEQFF.

This clonotype was observed a handful of times. This chain connects TRBV6-6 to TRBJ2-1; TRBD1 matches 9 bases. CDR1 is MNHNY, CDR2 SVGAGI, per germline (reference sequence). The CDR3 is made up of 13 amino acids. After removal of 3 bases from V and 14 bases from J, the junction contained 8 bases not matched to a gene. The CDR3 sequence is CASSYLTGGFKFF. The CDR3 nucleotides read TGTGCCAGCAGTTATTTGACAGGGGGTTTTAAGTTCTTC.

This clonotype was counted ten times or more. The gene calls are TRBV15 and TRBJ2-1; TRBD1 agrees at 10 bases. CDR1 and CDR2 from the germline V gene are LNHNV and YYDKDF (reference sequence). This CDR3 spans 16 amino acids. Unmatched junction bases numbered 11, after V lost 3 bases and J lost 9 bases. The CDR3 here is CATSRPTGTGEGEQFF. DNA for the CDR3: TGTGCCACCAGCAGGCCTACCGGGACAGGGGAGGGTGAGCAGTTCTTC. The full variable domain, its missing parts supplied by reference TRBV15 and TRBJ2-1, is DAMVIQNPRYQVTQFGKPVTLSCSQTLNHNVMYWYQQKSSQAPKLLFHYYDKDFNNEADTPDNFQSRRPNTSFCFLDIRSPGLGDTAMYLCATSRPTGTGEGEQFFGPGTRLTVL.

This clonotype showed up many times. The gene calls are TRBV10-3 and TRBJ2-1; TRBD2 aligns across 12 bases. CDR1 and CDR2 from the germline V gene are ENHRY and SYGVKD. This CDR3 is built from 15 residues. The V gene end was trimmed by 5 bases and the J gene end by 3 bases; junction bases not matched to a gene: 2. CDR3 sequence (DNA): TGTGCCATCAGTCAGACTAGCGGGGGCTACAATGAGCAGTTCTTC. Amino acid sequence: CAISQTSGGYNEQFF.

This clonotype appeared many times. This chain joins TRBV9 and TRBJ2-3; perhaps TRBD1 as D (6 bases). Trimming took off 0 bases at V and 1 base at J, with 9 bases between the two ends. The CDR3 runs 15 residues. Germline V gene data show CDR1 as SGDLS and CDR2 as YYNGEE. The CDR3 reads CASSVEDRRTDTQYF. The CDR3 nucleotides are TGTGCCAGCAGCGTAGAGGACAGACGCACAGATACGCAGTATTTT.

About this clonotype itself: The junction departs from germline at one end; a sequencing error may be responsible. The chain recombines TRBV5-5 with TRBJ2-5; 7 nucleotides align to TRBD1. The germline CDR1 and CDR2 sequences are SGHKS and YYEKEE (reference sequence). There are 14 residues in the CDR3. The CDR3 bases are TGTACCAGCAGCTCCAGGGGGAGAGGGGAGACCCAGTACTTC. Protein sequence: CTSSSRGRGETQYF.

This clonotype was counted only a few times. The chain links TRBV28 to TRBJ1-5; D gene uncertain. Germline-derived CDR1 and CDR2 are MDHEN and SYDVKM. The CDR3 is 16 residues long. Trimming removed 6 bases at V and 0 bases at J, with 15 bases between. The CDR3 region is CASRPDLSYSNQPQHF. Here the CDR3 DNA reads TGTGCCAGCAGGCCGGACCTGAGCTATAGCAATCAGCCCCAGCATTTT.

In this sample, this clonotype turned up a few times. V gene TRBV3-1 combines with J gene TRBJ1-2; D is perhaps TRBD1 (6 bases). Looked up from germline, CDR1 is LGHDT and CDR2 is YNNKEL (reference sequence). V lost 0 bases and J lost 3, with 23 bases in between. The CDR3 runs 19 residues. This CDR3 reads CASSQDGSRGRRSDYGYTF. The CDR3 DNA reads TGTGCCAGCAGCCAAGACGGTTCCAGGGGACGTAGATCGGACTATGGCTACACCTTC.

The table lists this clonotype with a count of one. This sequence joins TRBV11-2 and TRBJ2-5, with 7 bases that match TRBD1. The germline V gene has CDR1 SGHAT and CDR2 FQNNGV. The length of the CDR3 is 16 residues. V gave up 2 bases and J gave up 1 base; unmatched junction bases: 7. CDR3 region: CASSLNLRTGQETQYF. The CDR3 DNA follows: TGTGCCAGCAGCTTAAACCTTCGGACAGGCCAAGAGACCCAGTACTTC.

This clonotype was detected only a few times. This sequence joins TRBV18 and TRBJ1-5; no firm D call. Trimming removed 5 bases from V and 1 base from J, with 9 bases in between. Germline-derived CDR1 and CDR2 are KGHSH and LQKENI. There are 14 residues in the CDR3. This CDR3 reads CASSTAGSNQPQHF. The CDR3 DNA reads as TGTGCCAGCTCAACCGCAGGAAGCAATCAGCCCCAGCATTTT. Complete variable domain (other parts from reference TRBV18 and TRBJ1-5): NAGVMQNPRHLVRRRGQEARLRCSPMKGHSHVYWYRQLPEEGLKFMVYLQKENIIDESGMPKERFSAEFPKEGPSILRIQQVVRGDSAAYFCASSTAGSNQPQHFGDGTRLSIL.

This clonotype was picked up one time. The chain combines TRBV27 with TRBJ2-7, with 11 bases lining up with TRBD2. The CDR3 loop spans 16 amino acids. V lost 5 bases and J lost 6; bases outside the gene matches: 12. In germline, CDR1 is MNHEY, CDR2 SMNVEV (reference sequence). CDR3 in DNA: TGTGCCAGCAGTCCCGCCCTACTAGCGGGAGAGATCGAGCAGTACTTC. Amino acid sequence: CASSPALLAGEIEQYF.

This clonotype was recorded many times. The V and J genes are TRBV3-1 and TRBJ2-3; no clear D. V gave up 1 base and J gave up 9 bases, with 8 bases separating them. The CDR3 extends over 12 amino acids. CDR1 is LGHDT and CDR2 is YNNKEL in the germline V gene (reference sequence). CDR3 sequence (DNA): TGTGCCAGCAGCCAAGTAAGGAAGACGCAGTATTTT. Protein: CASSQVRKTQYF.

The chain is built from TRBV7-9 and TRBJ2-7; D uncertain. There are 13 residues in the CDR3. CDR1 and CDR2 from the germline V gene are SEHNR and FQNEAQ (reference sequence). V shed 0 bases and J shed 7 bases, with 10 bases lying between them. CDR3 region: CASSLAVAGEQYF. CDR3 in DNA: TGTGCCAGCAGCTTAGCGGTGGCCGGTGAGCAGTACTTC.

This clonotype was recorded a few times. The rearrangement joins TRBV6-2 or TRBV6-3 to TRBJ2-1, with unresolved D. CDR3 size: 15 residues. CDR1 MNHEY and CDR2 SVGEGT come from the germline V gene. Trimming cost V 5 bases and J 1 base, with 12 bases left between them. The CDR3 DNA reads as TGTGCCAGCAGTCCCCATAAGGGTTCCTACAATGAGCAGTTCTTC. Its protein is CASSPHKGSYNEQFF.

The rearrangement uses TRBV2 and TRBJ2-6; D remains unclear. CDR3 size: 13 residues. The germline V gene has CDR1 SNHLY and CDR2 FYNNEI. The V and J ends lost 10 bases and 2 bases respectively, with 9 bases between them. The CDR3 DNA reads as TGTGCCAAAACAAACCCTGGGGCCAACGTCCTGACTTTC. Translated, it gives CAKTNPGANVLTF.

In its sample, this clonotype was seen once. The gene calls are TRBV12-3 or TRBV12-4 and TRBJ2-3; 12 bases map to TRBD2. Trimming took 11 bases from V and 4 from J; bases not matched to a gene: 22. The CDR3 is 19 residues long. Here the CDR3 reads CALSLGGIPGLAGADTQYF. The DNA for the CDR3 is TGTGCCCTCAGTTTAGGAGGGATCCCGGGACTAGCGGGCGCAGATACGCAGTATTTT.